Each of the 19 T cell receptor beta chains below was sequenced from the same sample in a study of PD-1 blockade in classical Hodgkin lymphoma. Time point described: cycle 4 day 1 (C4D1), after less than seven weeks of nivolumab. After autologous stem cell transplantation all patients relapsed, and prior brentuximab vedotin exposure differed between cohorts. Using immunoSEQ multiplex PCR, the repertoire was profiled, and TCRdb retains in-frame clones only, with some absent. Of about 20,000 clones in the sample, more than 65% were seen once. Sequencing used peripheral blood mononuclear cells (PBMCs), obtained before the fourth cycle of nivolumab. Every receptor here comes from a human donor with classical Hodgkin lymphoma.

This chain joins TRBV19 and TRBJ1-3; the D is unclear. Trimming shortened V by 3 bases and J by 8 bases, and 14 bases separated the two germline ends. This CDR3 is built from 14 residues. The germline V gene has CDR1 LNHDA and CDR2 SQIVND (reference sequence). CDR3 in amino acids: CASSIGSRGDTIYF. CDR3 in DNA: TGTGCCAGTAGTATCGGGTCCCGCGGCGACACCATATATTTT.

The CDR3 sequence: CASSLTPSDGYTF. DNA of the CDR3: TGTGCCAGCAGCTTGACCCCTAGCGATGGCTACACCTTC. The chain joins TRBV7-2 to TRBJ1-2; D is uncertain. The length of the CDR3 is 13 residues. Trimming took off 3 bases at V and 6 bases at J, with 11 bases between the two ends. Germline-derived CDR1 and CDR2 are SGHTA and FQGNSA.

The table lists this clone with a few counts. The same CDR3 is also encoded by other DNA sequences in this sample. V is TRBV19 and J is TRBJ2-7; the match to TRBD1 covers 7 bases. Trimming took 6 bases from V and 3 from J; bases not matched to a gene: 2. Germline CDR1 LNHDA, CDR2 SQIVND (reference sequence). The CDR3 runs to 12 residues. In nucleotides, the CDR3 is TGTGCCAGTAGCCGGGACAGCTACGAGCAGTACTTC. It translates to CASSRDSYEQYF.

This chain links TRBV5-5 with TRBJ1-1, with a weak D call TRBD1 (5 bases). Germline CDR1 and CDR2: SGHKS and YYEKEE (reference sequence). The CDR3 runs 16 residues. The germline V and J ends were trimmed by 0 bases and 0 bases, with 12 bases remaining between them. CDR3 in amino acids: CASSLVPGRVNTEAFF. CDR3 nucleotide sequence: TGTGCCAGCAGCTTGGTTCCAGGGCGGGTGAACACTGAAGCTTTCTTT. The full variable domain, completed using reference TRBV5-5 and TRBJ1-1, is DAGVTQSPTHLIKTRGQQVTLRCSPISGHKSVSWYQQVLGQGPQFIFQYYEKEERGRGNFPDRFSARQFPNYSSELNVNALLLGDSALYLCASSLVPGRVNTEAFFGQGTRLTVV.

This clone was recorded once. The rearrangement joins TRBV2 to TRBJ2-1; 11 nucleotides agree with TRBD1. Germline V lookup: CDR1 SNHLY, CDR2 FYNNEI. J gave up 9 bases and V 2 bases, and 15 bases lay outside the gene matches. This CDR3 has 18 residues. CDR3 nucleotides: TGTGCCAGCAGTGAAATCTCCATGAGGACAGGGGGCTCAGTTGAGCAGTTCTTC. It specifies CASSEISMRTGGSVEQFF.

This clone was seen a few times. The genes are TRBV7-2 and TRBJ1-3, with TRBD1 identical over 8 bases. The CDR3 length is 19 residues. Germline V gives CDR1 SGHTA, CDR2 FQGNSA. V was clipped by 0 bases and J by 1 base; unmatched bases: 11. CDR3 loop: CASSLALRTGRQSGNTIYF. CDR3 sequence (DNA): TGTGCCAGCAGCTTAGCGCTCCGGACAGGGCGCCAGTCTGGAAACACCATATATTTT.

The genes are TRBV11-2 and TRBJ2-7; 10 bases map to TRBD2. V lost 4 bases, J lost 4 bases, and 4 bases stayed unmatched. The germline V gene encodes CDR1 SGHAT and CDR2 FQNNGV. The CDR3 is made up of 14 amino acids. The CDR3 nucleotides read TGTGCCAGCAGCTACAGTAGCGGGAGGTACGAGCAGTACTTC. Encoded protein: CASSYSSGRYEQYF.

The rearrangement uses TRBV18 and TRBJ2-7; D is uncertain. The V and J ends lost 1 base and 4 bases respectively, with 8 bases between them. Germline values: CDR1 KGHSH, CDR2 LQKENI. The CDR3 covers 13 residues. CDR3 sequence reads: CASSPQKTYEQYF. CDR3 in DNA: TGTGCCAGCTCACCACAGAAAACTTACGAGCAGTACTTC. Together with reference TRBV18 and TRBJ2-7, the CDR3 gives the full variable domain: NAGVMQNPRHLVRRRGQEARLRCSPMKGHSHVYWYRQLPEEGLKFMVYLQKENIIDESGMPKERFSAEFPKEGPSILRIQQVVRGDSAAYFCASSPQKTYEQYFGPGTRLTVT.

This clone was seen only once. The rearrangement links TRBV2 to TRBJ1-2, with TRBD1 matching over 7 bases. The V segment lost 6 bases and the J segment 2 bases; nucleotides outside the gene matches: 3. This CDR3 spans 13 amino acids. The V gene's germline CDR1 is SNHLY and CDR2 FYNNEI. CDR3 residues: CASSRDSNYGYTF. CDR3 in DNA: TGTGCCAGCAGCCGGGACAGCAACTATGGCTACACCTTC.

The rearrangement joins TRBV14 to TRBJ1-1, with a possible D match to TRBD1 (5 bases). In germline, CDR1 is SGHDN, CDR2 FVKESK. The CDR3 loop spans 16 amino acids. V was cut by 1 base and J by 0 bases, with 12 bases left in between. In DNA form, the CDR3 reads TGTGCCAGCAGCCAAGGGGGACGGCCCATGAACACTGAAGCTTTCTTT. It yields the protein CASSQGGRPMNTEAFF.

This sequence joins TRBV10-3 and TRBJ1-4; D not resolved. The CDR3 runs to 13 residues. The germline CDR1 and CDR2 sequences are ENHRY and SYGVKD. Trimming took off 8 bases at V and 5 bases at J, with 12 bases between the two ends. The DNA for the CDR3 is TGTGCCATCTCAGCGCGCAGGAATGAAAAACTGTTTTTT. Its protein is CAISARRNEKLFF.

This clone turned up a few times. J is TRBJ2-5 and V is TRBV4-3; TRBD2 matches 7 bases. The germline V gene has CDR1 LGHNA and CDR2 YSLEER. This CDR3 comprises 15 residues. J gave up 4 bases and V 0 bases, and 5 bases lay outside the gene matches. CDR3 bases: TGCGCCAGCAGCCAAGATCTGACGGGGGGAGAGACCCAGTACTTC. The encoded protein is CASSQDLTGGETQYF.

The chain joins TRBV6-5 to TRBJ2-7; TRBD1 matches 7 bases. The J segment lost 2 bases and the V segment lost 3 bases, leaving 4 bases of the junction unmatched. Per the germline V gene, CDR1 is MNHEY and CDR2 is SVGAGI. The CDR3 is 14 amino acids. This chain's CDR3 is CASSYSTGTYEQYF. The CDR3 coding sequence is TGTGCCAGCAGTTATTCGACAGGGACCTACGAGCAGTACTTC.

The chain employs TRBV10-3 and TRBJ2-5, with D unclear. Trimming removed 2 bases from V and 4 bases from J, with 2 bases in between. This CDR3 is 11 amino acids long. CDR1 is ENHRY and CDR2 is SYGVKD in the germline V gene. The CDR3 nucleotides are TGTGCCATCAGTGAGAGAGAGACCCAGTACTTC. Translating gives CAISERETQYF.

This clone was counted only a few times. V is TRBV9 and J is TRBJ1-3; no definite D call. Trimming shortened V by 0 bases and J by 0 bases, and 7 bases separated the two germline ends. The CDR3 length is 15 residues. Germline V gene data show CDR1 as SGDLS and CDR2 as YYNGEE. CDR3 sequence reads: CASSVGSLSGNTIYF. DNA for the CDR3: TGTGCCAGCAGCGTAGGTTCCCTCTCTGGAAACACCATATATTTT.

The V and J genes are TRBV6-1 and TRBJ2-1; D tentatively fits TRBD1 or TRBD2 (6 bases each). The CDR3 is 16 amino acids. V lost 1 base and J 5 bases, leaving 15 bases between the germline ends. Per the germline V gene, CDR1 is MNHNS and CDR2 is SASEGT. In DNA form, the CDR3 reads TGTGCCAGCAGTGAAGTCGGGGGCCCACCCAACAATGAGCAGTTCTTC. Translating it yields CASSEVGGPPNNEQFF.

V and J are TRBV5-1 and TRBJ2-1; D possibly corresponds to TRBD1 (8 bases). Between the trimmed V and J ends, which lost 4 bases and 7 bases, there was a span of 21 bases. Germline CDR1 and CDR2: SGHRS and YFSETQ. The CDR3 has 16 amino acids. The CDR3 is CASSTPRDRRENEQFF. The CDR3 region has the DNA TGCGCCAGCAGCACACCACGGGACAGGCGGGAGAATGAGCAGTTCTTC.

CDR3: CASSIPDPTGELFF. In nucleotides, the CDR3 is TGTGCCAGTAGTATCCCCGACCCAACCGGGGAGCTGTTTTTT. The chain employs TRBV19 and TRBJ2-2; D is ambiguous. CDR3 length: 14 residues. The germline CDR1 and CDR2 sequences are LNHDA and SQIVND (reference sequence). Trimming left V 3 bases short and J 5 bases short, with 10 bases between.

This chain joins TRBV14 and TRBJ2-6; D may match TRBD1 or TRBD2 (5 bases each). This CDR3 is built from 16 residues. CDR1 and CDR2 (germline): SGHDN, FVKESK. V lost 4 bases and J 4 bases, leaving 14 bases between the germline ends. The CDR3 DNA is TGTGCCAGCAGCCCCCTAGGGACGTCAGGGGCCAACGTCCTGACTTTC. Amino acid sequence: CASSPLGTSGANVLTF.